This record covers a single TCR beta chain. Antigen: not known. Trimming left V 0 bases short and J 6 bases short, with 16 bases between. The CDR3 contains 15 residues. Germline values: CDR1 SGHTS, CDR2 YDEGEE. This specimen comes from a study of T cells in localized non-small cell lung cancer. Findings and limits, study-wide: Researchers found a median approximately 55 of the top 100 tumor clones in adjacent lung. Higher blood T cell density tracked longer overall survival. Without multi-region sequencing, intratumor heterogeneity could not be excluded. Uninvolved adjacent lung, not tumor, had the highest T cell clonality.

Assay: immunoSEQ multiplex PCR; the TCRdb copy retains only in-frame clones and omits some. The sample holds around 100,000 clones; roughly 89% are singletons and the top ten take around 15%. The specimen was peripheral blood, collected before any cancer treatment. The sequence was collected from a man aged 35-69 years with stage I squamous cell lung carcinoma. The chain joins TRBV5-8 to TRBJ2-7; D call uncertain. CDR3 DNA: TGTGCCAGCAGCTTGGTTTCCGGCAGGTTGGGCGAGCAGTACTTC. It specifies CASSLVSGRLGEQYF.